The entry below describes one T cell receptor beta chain. V lost 5 bases and J lost 14; bases outside the gene matches: 12. Looked up from germline, CDR1 is SGHTA and CDR2 is FQGNSA. This CDR3 region has 14 residues. The data were obtained in a study of blood T cell repertoires in COVID-19. Using immunoSEQ multiplex PCR, the repertoire was profiled, and TCRdb retains in-frame clones only, with some absent. The data show some 190,000 clones, 84% seen once. The chain joins TRBV7-2 to TRBJ1-6; 7 nucleotides line up with TRBD1. Sequenced sample: PBMCs or T cells enriched from blood (not recorded which). This clonotype was obtained from a woman under 40 who had recovered from COVID-19. CDR3 in amino acids: CASSLGQVNSALHF. CDR3 bases: TGTGCCAGCAGCCTCGGACAGGTGAATTCGGCCCTCCACTTT.